This T cell receptor beta chain was recovered during a study of T cells in Graves' hyperthyroidism and ophthalmopathy. This clonotype was seen ten or more times. Researchers took RNA transcripts and amplified the TCR beta CDR3 regions from them. HTBI primers were the set used in a first-round RT-PCR of the TCR CDR3. TCRdb reanalysed the multiplex PCR reads using MiXCR and keeps one entry per CDR3 protein. The sample has about 320,000 distinct CDR3 sequences; roughly 15% are singletons. It was uncontrolled infection, other autoimmune disease, pregnancy or lactation that excluded patients. CDR3 length: 15 residues. Trimming left V 3 bases short and J 2 bases short, with 13 bases between. Germline CDR1 SGDLS, CDR2 YYNGEE.

This rearrangement joins TRBV9 to TRBJ2-3; D may be TRBD2 (6 bases). This TCR came from a man aged 25 to 40 with Graves' hyperthyroidism. The source material was blood. The CDR3 coding sequence is TGTGCCAGCAGCGGAGACGGGACTTACACAGATACGCAGTATTTT. Its protein is CASSGDGTYTDTQYF.